This TCR beta chain was sequenced during a study of T cells in localized non-small cell lung cancer. This clone showed up just a few times. The antigen remains undetermined. Points from the study as a whole: Sequencing, confined to only one tumor region, leaves heterogeneity possible. Blood T cell density predicted longer survival; adjacent-lung clonality, shorter. Uninvolved adjacent lung had more T cell clonality than any other tissue, topping tumor. Adjacent lung held a median 57 of the top 100 tumor clones.

Unmatched junction bases numbered 10, after V lost 5 bases and J lost 0 bases. Germline CDR1 MNHGY, CDR2 SAAAGT. This CDR3 region has 16 residues. Method: immunoSEQ multiplex PCR; TCRdb's copy keeps in-frame clones and lacks some. The data hold roughly 1,300 clones, with 20% to 25% observed a single time. The chain carries TRBV6-8 and TRBJ2-7, with 7 bases that match TRBD1. The sequenced sample was normal lung tissue next to the tumor, obtained before any cancer treatment. The origin of this receptor is a male donor aged 60 or older with stage I squamous cell lung carcinoma. CDR3 protein: CASSPLTGFSSYEQYV. CDR3 DNA: TGTGCCAGCAGTCCCCTGACAGGGTTTAGCTCCTACGAGCAGTACGTC.